This TCR beta chain was captured by sequencing in a study of T cell responses to AZD1222 COVID-19 vaccine. The protocol was immunoSEQ multiplex PCR, while the TCRdb copy is restricted to in-frame clones and leaves out a portion. Among approximately 90,000 clones, approximately 88% were seen once, and the ten largest hold 15% to 20%. The CDR3 totals 13 residues. Per germline, CDR1 SEHNR and CDR2 FQNEAQ (reference sequence). Trimming took 8 bases from V and 0 from J, leaving 11 bases between them. Note on this clone: Its target is unknown.

Study observations and caveats: Females made up more of the donors, who were largely white British, and clonal diversity may have come out too low.

This sample comprised peripheral blood, obtained on day 0 of AZD1222 vaccination. V is TRBV7-9 and J is TRBJ2-7; D call uncertain. The sequence came from an adult in good health. The CDR3 sequence: CASSDSSSYEQYF. CDR3 DNA: TGTGCCAGCTCCGATTCCAGCTCCTACGAGCAGTACTTC.